The clone carrying this T cell receptor beta chain appeared a few times. No antigen is known for it. The CDR3 length is 13 residues. CDR1 SGHDT and CDR2 YYEEEE come from the germline V gene. V was clipped by 5 bases and J by 3 bases, with 11 bases between them. This record comes from a study of cytomegalovirus exposure and HLA in healthy donors. Regarding the study as a whole: Despite most TCR sequences being rare, some public TCRs occurred in many donors. Subsequent analysis of the approximately 110 validation repertoires found a tendency for first-cohort TCR clusters to co-occur. The investigators catalogued 150 or so TCR beta chains as cytomegalovirus-associated.

TCRdb keeps only in-frame clones here, not all; method: immunoSEQ multiplex PCR. The table shows about 160,000 clones, with roughly 90% occurring only once. Separate from the roughly 670-subject first cohort, the roughly 120-subject validation cohort was the one that the donors belonged to. This TCR was recovered from a woman aged 25 to 39 in good health and CMV-seronegative. This chain links TRBV5-6 with TRBJ1-2; weak D call: TRBD1 (5 bases). Material for sequencing was PBMCs. CDR3 DNA: TGTGCCAGCAGTAATGAACAGGACTATGGCTACACCTTC. Residues: CASSNEQDYGYTF.